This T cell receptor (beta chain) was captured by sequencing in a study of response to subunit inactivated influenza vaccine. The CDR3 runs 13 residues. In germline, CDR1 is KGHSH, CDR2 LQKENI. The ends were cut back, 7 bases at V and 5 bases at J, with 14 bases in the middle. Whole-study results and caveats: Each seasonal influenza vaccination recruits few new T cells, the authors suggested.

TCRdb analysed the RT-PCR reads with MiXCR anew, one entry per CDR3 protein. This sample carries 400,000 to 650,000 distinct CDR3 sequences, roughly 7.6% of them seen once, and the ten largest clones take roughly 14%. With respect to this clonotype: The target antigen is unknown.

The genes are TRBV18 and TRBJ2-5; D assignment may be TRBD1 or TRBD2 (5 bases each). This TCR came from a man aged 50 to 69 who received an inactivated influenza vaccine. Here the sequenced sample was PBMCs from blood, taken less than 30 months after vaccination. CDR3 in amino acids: CASLGPMEETQYF. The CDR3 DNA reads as TGTGCCAGCTTGGGACCGATGGAGGAGACCCAGTACTTC.